What follows are 18 T cell receptor beta chains derived from one specimen sequenced in a study of T-cell reconstitution after alpha-beta-depleted transplantation in children. Using unique molecular identifiers, the investigators prepared the TCRbeta library. Each CDR3 protein gets one entry after TCRdb re-called the PCR reads with MiXCR. In the table there are some 180,000 distinct CDR3 sequences, approximately 6.3% of which are singletons. The sequences come from PBMCs, collected before TCRalphabeta/CD19-depleted stem cell transplant. Source of these receptors: a boy between 2 and 15 years old with acute lymphoblastic leukemia, due to receive a stem cell transplant.

This clonotype showed up many times. The V gene is TRBV20-1, the J gene TRBJ2-1; 9 bases match TRBD2. J lost 3 bases, V lost 3 bases, and 9 bases had no gene match. The CDR3 extends over 16 amino acids. Germline V gene data show CDR1 as DFQATT and CDR2 as SNEGSKA (reference sequence). As DNA, the CDR3 is TGCAGTGCTAGGTCAGTGGCTAGCGGGGACTACAATGAGCAGTTCTTC. The encoded protein is CSARSVASGDYNEQFF.

The rearrangement uses TRBV20-1 and TRBJ2-7; D not certain. Trimming stripped 6 bases from V and 3 bases from J, with 15 bases between. The CDR3 covers 13 residues. Germline V CDR1 and CDR2: DFQATT, SNEGSKA (reference sequence). The CDR3 here is CSAPAVANYEQYF. CDR3 nucleotide sequence: TGCAGTGCGCCCGCGGTAGCAAACTACGAGCAGTACTTC.

This clonotype occurred a few times. The chain links TRBV3-1 to TRBJ2-2; D is perhaps TRBD2 (6 bases). Germline V CDR1 and CDR2: LGHDT, YNNKEL (reference sequence). The V end lost 6 bases, the J end lost 7 bases, and 18 bases lay between the germline ends. The CDR3 has 15 amino acids. CDR3 sequence (DNA): TGTGCCAGCAGAAACCGTCCCGGGACTCGCGGGGAGCTGTTTTTT. This sequence encodes CASRNRPGTRGELFF. The whole variable domain, remainder taken from reference TRBV3-1 and TRBJ2-2, is DTAVSQTPKYLVTQMGNDKSIKCEQNLGHDTMYWYKQDSKKFLKIMFSYNNKELIINETVPNRFSPKSPDKAHLNLHINSLELGDSAVYFCASRNRPGTRGELFFGEGSRLTVL.

Notes on this clonotype: This may be a read error: a much more frequent sequence differs by one nucleotide. V gene TRBV20-1 combines with J gene TRBJ2-5, with 12 bases aligning to TRBD2. From germline, CDR1 is DFQATT and CDR2 SNEGSKA (reference sequence). This CDR3 has 18 residues. DNA for the CDR3: TGCTGTGCTAGAGAATTGGCTAGCGGGGGGGGATGGATCGAGACCCAGTACTTC. Protein: CCARELASGGGWIETQYF.

This clonotype has a count of ten or more. This rearrangement joins TRBV7-9 to TRBJ2-3; tentatively, D is TRBD1 or TRBD2 (5 bases each). CDR3 length: 13 residues. V lost 10 bases to trimming and J lost 4 bases, with 15 bases between them. Looked up from germline, CDR1 is SEHNR and CDR2 is FQNEAQ (reference sequence). DNA for the CDR3: TGTGCCACCCTACCCCGGGGCCCAGATACGCAGTATTTT. It codes for CATLPRGPDTQYF.

This clonotype was seen repeatedly, ten times or more. This sequence joins TRBV7-8 and TRBJ2-1; 15 bases match TRBD2. Trimming took 4 bases from V and 5 from J; bases not matched to a gene: 6. CDR3 length: 17 residues. CDR1 is SGHVS and CDR2 is FQNEAQ in the germline V gene. CDR3 residues: CASSSGLAGGINNEQFF. The CDR3 nucleotides are TGTGCCAGCAGCTCGGGACTAGCGGGGGGCATCAACAATGAGCAGTTCTTC.

This clonotype came up a few times. The gene calls are TRBV20-1 and TRBJ2-2; the match to TRBD2 covers 8 bases. The CDR3 runs to 18 residues. The germline CDR1 and CDR2 sequences are DFQATT and SNEGSKA (reference sequence). The junction had 21 bases not matched to a gene; V was cut back by 6 bases and J by 6 bases. The CDR3 reads CSAPRGGYGGRSAGELFF. The DNA for the CDR3 is TGCAGTGCGCCAAGGGGAGGTTACGGCGGGAGGTCTGCCGGGGAGCTGTTTTTT.

This clonotype was found a few times. V is TRBV3-1 and J is TRBJ1-6, with 9 bases identical to TRBD1. The V gene's germline CDR1 is LGHDT and CDR2 YNNKEL (reference sequence). Trimming at V came to 4 bases and at J to 6 bases, leaving 7 bases not matched to a gene. CDR3 size: 16 residues. The CDR3 region has the DNA TGTGCCAGCAGCCTCCGGGACAGGGTGGGTAATTCACCCCTCCACTTT. Protein product: CASSLRDRVGNSPLHF.

This clonotype was recorded at least ten times. The CDR3 nucleotides are TGTGCCAGCAGTTTATCCCCTTCCTATGGCTACACCTTC. Translating gives CASSLSPSYGYTF. The J gene is TRBJ1-2, the V gene TRBV28; the D is unclear. V shed 1 base and J shed 4 bases, with 7 bases lying between them. Germline values: CDR1 MDHEN, CDR2 SYDVKM. The CDR3 covers 13 residues.

This clonotype came up many times. The CDR3 loop is CASTDSTSEQFF. As DNA, the CDR3 is TGTGCCAGCACCGACTCAACAAGTGAGCAGTTCTTC. The genes are TRBV27 and TRBJ2-1; D gene ambiguous. Trimming removed 7 bases at V and 9 bases at J, with 13 bases between. Per the germline V gene, CDR1 is MNHEY and CDR2 is SMNVEV (reference sequence). The CDR3 contains 12 residues.

This chain uses TRBV19 with TRBJ2-7; the D gene is possibly TRBD1 (5 bases). Trimming left V 1 base short and J 3 bases short, with 13 bases between. This CDR3 spans 15 amino acids. Germline V lookup: CDR1 LNHDA, CDR2 SQIVND (reference sequence). In DNA form, the CDR3 reads TGTGCCAGTAGTATAGCTGCGACAGCAGTCTACGAGCAGTACTTC. It is translated as CASSIAATAVYEQYF.

The sample holds many counts of this clonotype. The chain combines TRBV29-1 with TRBJ2-1, with 11 bases fitting TRBD2. The CDR3 contains 15 residues. V was clipped by 7 bases and J by 4 bases; unmatched bases: 9. The germline V gene has CDR1 SQVTM and CDR2 ANQGSEA. The CDR3 sequence is CSAYLGLAGYNEQFF. CDR3 bases: TGCAGCGCCTATCTTGGACTAGCGGGTTACAATGAGCAGTTCTTC.

This clonotype was detected ten times or more. The J gene is TRBJ2-7, the V gene TRBV20-1; D is unclear. This CDR3 comprises 12 residues. The V and J ends lost 4 bases and 4 bases respectively, with 11 bases between them. Germline V gene sequence: CDR1 DFQATT, CDR2 SNEGSKA (reference sequence). CDR3 amino acids: CSAIPDRYEQYF. CDR3 DNA sequence: TGCAGTGCTATCCCGGACCGGTACGAGCAGTACTTC.

This clonotype was observed a handful of times. The rearrangement links TRBV5-1 to TRBJ2-5, with 7 bases fitting TRBD2. Germline CDR1 SGHRS, CDR2 YFSETQ. This CDR3 is built from 15 residues. The J segment lost 0 bases and the V segment lost 3 bases, leaving 5 bases of the junction unmatched. Here the CDR3 DNA reads TGCGCCAGCAGCTGGAACGCGGGGGACCAAGAGACCCAGTACTTC. Amino acids: CASSWNAGDQETQYF.

In this sample, this clonotype turned up many times. The chain is built from TRBV27 and TRBJ2-1; 10 positions agree with TRBD2. Germline CDR1 reads MNHEY; CDR2 reads SMNVEV (reference sequence). V was clipped by 5 bases and J by 9 bases; unmatched bases: 7. The CDR3 sequence is 14 residues long. CDR3 residues: CASSRLAGDREQFF. DNA for the CDR3: TGTGCCAGCAGTAGGCTAGCGGGAGATCGTGAGCAGTTCTTC.

This clonotype was picked up many times. The chain employs TRBV11-2 and TRBJ2-3, with 8 bases that match TRBD1. The CDR3 spans 15 residues. Germline V CDR1 and CDR2: SGHAT, FQNNGV. The J segment lost 2 bases and the V segment lost 5 bases, leaving 6 bases of the junction unmatched. CDR3 sequence (DNA): TGTGCCAGCAGCCCCGGACAGGGACCCACAGATACGCAGTATTTT. Amino acids: CASSPGQGPTDTQYF.

This clonotype came up many times. This chain uses TRBV28 with TRBJ2-7; D not resolved. Germline CDR1 MDHEN, CDR2 SYDVKM. V was trimmed by 6 bases and J by 7 bases, leaving 16 bases between them. The CDR3 sequence is 13 residues long. The CDR3 nucleotides are TGTGCCAGCAGCTCGACGGCCTCTATGGAGCAGTACTTC. Translating it yields CASSSTASMEQYF.

This clonotype was recorded at least ten times. The chain joins TRBV2 to TRBJ1-1, with 7 positions matching TRBD1. CDR3 length equals 12 residues. The ends lost 6 bases at V and 4 bases at J; junction bases unmatched: 2. Germline CDR1 is SNHLY and CDR2 is FYNNEI. The CDR3 protein is CASRNRGTEAFF. The DNA for the CDR3 is TGTGCCAGCAGAAACAGGGGCACTGAAGCTTTCTTT.